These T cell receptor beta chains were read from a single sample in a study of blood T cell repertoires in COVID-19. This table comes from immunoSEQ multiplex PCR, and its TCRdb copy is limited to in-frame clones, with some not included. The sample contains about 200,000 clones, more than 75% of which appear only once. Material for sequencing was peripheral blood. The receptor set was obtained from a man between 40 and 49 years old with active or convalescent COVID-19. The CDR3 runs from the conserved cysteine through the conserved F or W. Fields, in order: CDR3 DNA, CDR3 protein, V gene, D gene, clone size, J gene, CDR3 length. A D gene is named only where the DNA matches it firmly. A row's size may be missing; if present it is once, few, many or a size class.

cdr3_nt: TGTGCCAGTAGGACAGACCAAGAGACCCAGTACTTC
cdr3_aa: CASRTDQETQYF
v_call: TRBV19
d_call: -
clone_size: -
j_call: TRBJ2-5
cdr3_length: 12

cdr3_nt: TGTGCCAGGAAAGGGAGGACCCGGGACAGGGCCAATCAGCCCCAGCATTTT
cdr3_aa: CARKGRTRDRANQPQHF
v_call: TRBV9
d_call: TRBD1
clone_size: -
j_call: TRBJ1-5
cdr3_length: 17

cdr3_nt: TGTGCCAGCAGCCACCTAGAAGGGGCACATTTT
cdr3_aa: CASSHLEGAHF
v_call: TRBV14
d_call: -
clone_size: -
j_call: TRBJ1-5
cdr3_length: 11

cdr3_nt: TGTGCCAGCAGCTTAAAGGACAGGGACCCCAATGAGCAGTTCTTC
cdr3_aa: CASSLKDRDPNEQFF
v_call: TRBV7-9
d_call: TRBD1
clone_size: -
j_call: TRBJ2-1
cdr3_length: 15

cdr3_nt: TGTGCCAGCAGCTTAGGCAGGGCGAATTCACCCCTCCACTTT
cdr3_aa: CASSLGRANSPLHF
v_call: TRBV5-6
d_call: -
clone_size: -
j_call: TRBJ1-6
cdr3_length: 14

cdr3_nt: TGTGCCAGCAGCCGCAAGACTGTCACTGAAGCTTTCTTT
cdr3_aa: CASSRKTVTEAFF
v_call: TRBV12-3/TRBV12-4
d_call: -
clone_size: -
j_call: TRBJ1-1
cdr3_length: 13

cdr3_nt: TGTGCCAGCAGCCGATCGAGGGGGACAGGGTCCTCCTACGAGCAGTACTTC
cdr3_aa: CASSRSRGTGSSYEQYF
v_call: TRBV3-1/TRBV3-2
d_call: TRBD1
clone_size: -
j_call: TRBJ2-7
cdr3_length: 17

cdr3_nt: TGTGCCAGCAGCGTAAGGACAGCTGGAAACACCATATATTTT
cdr3_aa: CASSVRTAGNTIYF
v_call: TRBV9
d_call: -
clone_size: -
j_call: TRBJ1-3
cdr3_length: 14

cdr3_nt: TGTGCCAGCAGCCAAGACAGGGGGCTTACGGACACTGAAGCTTTCTTT
cdr3_aa: CASSQDRGLTDTEAFF
v_call: TRBV11-2
d_call: TRBD1
clone_size: once
j_call: TRBJ1-1
cdr3_length: 16

cdr3_nt: TGTGCCAGCAGTTACGGAGCGGGGCGACGATACAATGAGCAGTTCTTC
cdr3_aa: CASSYGAGRRYNEQFF
v_call: TRBV6-5
d_call: TRBD2
clone_size: -
j_call: TRBJ2-1
cdr3_length: 16

cdr3_nt: TGTGCCAGCAGCTTGGAGAGACTAGTGGGACAGTCCCCCTACGAGCAGTACTTC
cdr3_aa: CASSLERLVGQSPYEQYF
v_call: TRBV5-4
d_call: -
clone_size: -
j_call: TRBJ2-7
cdr3_length: 18

cdr3_nt: TGTGCCAGCAGCTTAAGGAGGGATCAGCCCCAGCATTTT
cdr3_aa: CASSLRRDQPQHF
v_call: TRBV7-2
d_call: -
clone_size: -
j_call: TRBJ1-5
cdr3_length: 13

cdr3_nt: TGTGCCAGCAGAACGTCACCGGGACAGGGCTATGGCTACACCTTC
cdr3_aa: CASRTSPGQGYGYTF
v_call: TRBV27
d_call: TRBD1
clone_size: few
j_call: TRBJ1-2
cdr3_length: 15

cdr3_nt: TGTGCCAGCCGAGACAGTTTCGAAGGTCAGCCCCAGCATTTT
cdr3_aa: CASRDSFEGQPQHF
v_call: TRBV2
d_call: -
clone_size: -
j_call: TRBJ1-5
cdr3_length: 14

cdr3_nt: TGTGCCAGCAGCTCAGGGTGGGGCGCGGGAGCCCCAGAGACCCAGTACTTC
cdr3_aa: CASSSGWGAGAPETQYF
v_call: TRBV3-1/TRBV3-2
d_call: TRBD2
clone_size: -
j_call: TRBJ2-5
cdr3_length: 17

cdr3_nt: TGTGCCAGCACCAGGGACTACACGCAGTATTTT
cdr3_aa: CASTRDYTQYF
v_call: TRBV6-5
d_call: TRBD2
clone_size: -
j_call: TRBJ2-3
cdr3_length: 11

cdr3_nt: TGCGCCAGCAGCGCAAACAGGGTCGAAGGAGGCTACACCTTC
cdr3_aa: CASSANRVEGGYTF
v_call: TRBV4-3
d_call: -
clone_size: few
j_call: TRBJ1-2
cdr3_length: 14

cdr3_nt: TGTGCCACCAACGAGGGGGCAAACTATGGCTACACCTTC
cdr3_aa: CATNEGANYGYTF
v_call: TRBV10-3
d_call: TRBD1
clone_size: few
j_call: TRBJ1-2
cdr3_length: 13

cdr3_nt: TGTGCCAGCAGTTTAGGACAGGGGTTCACTGAAGCTTTCTTT
cdr3_aa: CASSLGQGFTEAFF
v_call: TRBV27
d_call: TRBD1
clone_size: -
j_call: TRBJ1-1
cdr3_length: 14

cdr3_nt: TGTGCCAGCAGCATCAATCCTCGGACTAGCGGAGATACGCAGTATTTT
cdr3_aa: CASSINPRTSGDTQYF
v_call: TRBV7-9
d_call: TRBD2
clone_size: -
j_call: TRBJ2-3
cdr3_length: 16

cdr3_nt: TGTGCCAGCTCACTGTGGACAGGGAGAGGAGATACGCAGTATTTT
cdr3_aa: CASSLWTGRGDTQYF
v_call: TRBV18
d_call: TRBD1
clone_size: -
j_call: TRBJ2-3
cdr3_length: 15

cdr3_nt: TGCAGTGCTAGTTCACAGTCGAACACTGAAGCTTTCTTT
cdr3_aa: CSASSQSNTEAFF
v_call: TRBV20-1
d_call: -
clone_size: -
j_call: TRBJ1-1
cdr3_length: 13

cdr3_nt: TGTGCCAGCAGCGTACTCCCCTCAGGGCAAATCGGGTACCAAGAGACCCAGTACTTC
cdr3_aa: CASSVLPSGQIGYQETQYF
v_call: TRBV9
d_call: -
clone_size: once
j_call: TRBJ2-5
cdr3_length: 19

cdr3_nt: TGTGCCAGTAGTATCGGGACAGGGGGCAATGAGCAGTTCTTC
cdr3_aa: CASSIGTGGNEQFF
v_call: TRBV19
d_call: TRBD1
clone_size: -
j_call: TRBJ2-1
cdr3_length: 14

cdr3_nt: TGTGCCAGCAGCGTAGAAGGGGTCGGGGAAGCTTTCTTT
cdr3_aa: CASSVEGVGEAFF
v_call: TRBV9
d_call: -
clone_size: once
j_call: TRBJ1-1
cdr3_length: 13

cdr3_nt: TGTGCCAGTAGGACTCCTAACACCGGGGAGCTGTTTTTT
cdr3_aa: CASRTPNTGELFF
v_call: TRBV7-2
d_call: -
clone_size: -
j_call: TRBJ2-2
cdr3_length: 13